Shown below are 22 T cell receptor beta chains from a single sample sequenced in a study of T cell repertoires in cytomegalovirus infection. Their cognate antigens are unknown. TCRdb fed the reads into MiXCR, producing one record per CDR3 protein. The sample records under 500,000 distinct CDR3 sequences, roughly 46% being singletons. This specimen was cultured PBMCs, taken from culture after CMV antigen stimulation. The source of these receptors is a human donor in good health (CMV status not recorded). Some clones in this sample may be carry-over from other donors' samples.

The chain uses TRBV20-1 and TRBJ2-3, with D tentatively TRBD2 (5 bases). Germline lookup yields CDR1 DFQATT and CDR2 SNEGSKA (reference sequence). V lost 0 bases and J 0 bases, leaving 10 bases between the germline ends. The CDR3 has 15 residues. The CDR3 protein is CSARDPGISTDTQYF. The CDR3 region has the DNA TGCAGTGCTAGAGATCCGGGGATTAGCACAGATACGCAGTATTTT.

V is TRBV7-2 and J is TRBJ2-7; TRBD2 matches 7 bases. Germline CDR1 reads SGHTA; CDR2 reads FQGNSA. The CDR3 has 14 amino acids. V lost 2 bases and J lost 3; bases outside the gene matches: 4. The CDR3 region is CASSLRREIYEQYF. For the CDR3, the DNA is TGTGCCAGCAGCTTACGGCGGGAGATCTACGAGCAGTACTTC.

This sequence joins TRBV5-1 and TRBJ1-1; possible D gene TRBD1, 5 bases. Germline CDR1 is SGHRS and CDR2 is YFSETQ. V was cut by 3 bases and J by 0 bases, with 9 bases left in between. The CDR3 contains 14 residues. CDR3 in DNA: TGCGCCAGCAGCTCGGGGGACCTGAACACTGAAGCTTTCTTT. Translation: CASSSGDLNTEAFF.

This chain joins TRBV14 and TRBJ2-3; no definite D call. The CDR3 runs 15 residues. V lost 1 base, J lost 1 base, and 9 bases lay in between. CDR1 and CDR2 from the germline V gene are SGHDN and FVKESK. The CDR3 reads CASSQVSARTDTQYF. For the CDR3, the DNA is TGTGCCAGCAGCCAAGTCTCAGCCCGCACAGATACGCAGTATTTT.

A few counts support this clonotype. The J gene is TRBJ2-1, the V gene TRBV6-6; D perhaps matches TRBD2 (5 bases). V lost 5 bases and J lost 10, with 12 bases in between. Germline values: CDR1 MNHNY, CDR2 SVGAGI (reference sequence). This CDR3 comprises 12 residues. Written as DNA, the CDR3 is TGTGCCAGCAGTGACGGACTGGGCGAGCAGTTCTTC. Protein product: CASSDGLGEQFF.

The rearrangement joins TRBV6-2 or TRBV6-3 to TRBJ2-5, with D tentatively TRBD1 or TRBD2 (5 bases each). Germline assignment: CDR1 MNHEY and CDR2 SVGEGT. V lost 2 bases and J 0 bases, leaving 10 bases between the germline ends. This CDR3 has 15 amino acids. CDR3 in DNA: TGTGCCAGCAGTTACAACCGGGGCGACCAAGAGACCCAGTACTTC. The encoded protein is CASSYNRGDQETQYF.

The chain carries TRBV7-2 and TRBJ2-2; unclear D gene. V gave up 3 bases and J gave up 4 bases, with 6 bases separating them. The germline V gene has CDR1 SGHTA and CDR2 FQGNSA. The CDR3 contains 13 residues. CDR3: CASSLLGTGELFF. The CDR3 coding sequence is TGTGCCAGCAGCTTGTTGGGCACCGGGGAGCTGTTTTTT.

V usage is TRBV5-4 and J usage is TRBJ2-7, with 15 bases aligning to TRBD2. Germline values: CDR1 SGHNT, CDR2 YYREEE (reference sequence). The CDR3 is made up of 17 amino acids. V was clipped by 4 bases and J by 3 bases; unmatched bases: 8. CDR3 loop: CASSPGLAGGIIYEQYF. The DNA for the CDR3 is TGTGCCAGCAGCCCGGGACTAGCGGGAGGTATAATCTACGAGCAGTACTTC.

The chain combines TRBV4-1 with TRBJ2-5; D ambiguous. Looked up from germline, CDR1 is MGHRA and CDR2 is YSYEKL. Trimming shortened V by 6 bases and J by 7 bases, and 9 bases separated the two germline ends. This CDR3 is built from 11 residues. CDR3 in DNA: TGCGCCAGCAGATTCGGTGGGACCCAGTACTTC. Protein sequence: CASRFGGTQYF.

This clonotype appeared a few times. This sequence joins TRBV7-2 and TRBJ2-3; no clear D gene. Deletions cut 6 bases from V and 5 bases from J, with 12 bases between. CDR1 and CDR2 (germline): SGHTA, FQGNSA. The CDR3 is 13 amino acids. CDR3 DNA: TGTGCCAGCAGGTCGGCCCGTTTAGATACGCAGTATTTT. This encodes CASRSARLDTQYF.

A few counts support this clonotype. The J gene is TRBJ1-5, the V gene TRBV7-2; D uncertain. V lost 5 bases, J lost 5 bases, and 10 bases lay in between. This CDR3 spans 13 amino acids. CDR1 SGHTA and CDR2 FQGNSA come from the germline V gene. For the CDR3, the DNA is TGTGCCAGCAGCGACACTAGTGATCAGCCCCAGCATTTT. This gives the protein CASSDTSDQPQHF.

The V gene is TRBV7-8, the J gene TRBJ1-1, with unresolved D. V lost 1 base and J lost 4, with 10 bases in between. This CDR3 has 14 amino acids. The germline V gene encodes CDR1 SGHVS and CDR2 FQNEAQ. Here the CDR3 reads CASSLGIGSTEAFF. The CDR3 DNA reads TGTGCCAGCAGCTTAGGGATAGGGTCCACTGAAGCTTTCTTT.

The chain uses TRBV7-2 and TRBJ2-1, with TRBD2 matching 10 bases. V lost 4 bases, J lost 4 bases, and 13 bases stayed unmatched. The CDR3 is 18 amino acids. Germline V gene lookup returns CDR1 SGHTA and CDR2 FQGNSA. Written as DNA, the CDR3 is TGTGCCAGCAGCTCCACCCCCCGACTAGCGGGTGGGTACAATGAGCAGTTCTTC. It yields the protein CASSSTPRLAGGYNEQFF.

The rearrangement joins TRBV11-2 to TRBJ1-4; weak D call: TRBD1 (5 bases). Trimming took off 6 bases at V and 8 bases at J, with 13 bases between the two ends. Germline CDR1 SGHAT, CDR2 FQNNGV. The CDR3 spans 13 residues. CDR3 DNA: TGTGCCAGCAGGCGGGACCCACAGGAAAAACTGTTTTTT. It codes for CASRRDPQEKLFF.

The rearrangement joins TRBV6-8 to TRBJ2-7; a possible D gene is TRBD2 (6 bases). The CDR3 extends over 15 amino acids. The V gene's germline CDR1 is MNHGY and CDR2 SAAAGT. Trimming shortened V by 4 bases and J by 0 bases, and 13 bases separated the two germline ends. CDR3 amino acids: CASSSPGLSSYEQYF. The DNA for the CDR3 is TGTGCCAGCAGTTCCCCGGGACTTTCCTCCTACGAGCAGTACTTC.

This clonotype occurred once. The gene calls are TRBV20-1 and TRBJ2-3, with 12 bases lining up with TRBD2. In germline, CDR1 is DFQATT, CDR2 SNEGSKA (reference sequence). The CDR3 is made up of 17 amino acids. J was trimmed by 0 bases and V by 6 bases; bases with no gene match: 10. CDR3 region: CSATTSGGPVSTDTQYF. The CDR3, as DNA: TGCAGTGCCACAACTAGCGGGGGGCCTGTCAGCACAGATACGCAGTATTTT.

This clonotype was counted between two and nine times. J is TRBJ2-1 and V is TRBV7-2, with D possibly being TRBD2 (5 bases). This CDR3 is 14 amino acids long. Germline-derived CDR1 and CDR2 are SGHTA and FQGNSA. V gave up 3 bases and J gave up 6 bases, with 12 bases separating them. The CDR3 region has the DNA TGTGCCAGCAGCTTTCGTCGGGGTGGCAATGAGCAGTTCTTC. This codes for CASSFRRGGNEQFF.

This clonotype was observed a few times. The chain couples TRBV7-2 to TRBJ2-7; 9 bases fit TRBD1. Germline values: CDR1 SGHTA, CDR2 FQGNSA. This CDR3 region has 18 residues. Trimming removed 3 bases from V and 2 bases from J; junction bases left unmatched: 14. The CDR3: CASSFPGTGSVFAYEQYF. The CDR3 nucleotides read TGTGCCAGCAGCTTCCCCGGGACAGGGTCAGTCTTTGCCTACGAGCAGTACTTC.

The chain links TRBV12-3 or TRBV12-4 to TRBJ2-1; D possibly uses TRBD1 or TRBD2 (5 bases each). Trimming removed 5 bases at V and 10 bases at J, with 15 bases between. The CDR3 has 13 amino acids. CDR3 protein: CASSVTQGPEQFF. The CDR3 bases are TGTGCCAGCAGTGTAACCCAGGGACCCGAGCAGTTCTTC.

The chain has TRBV6-1 and TRBJ1-5; D not resolved. The V end lost 6 bases, the J end lost 5 bases, and 8 bases lay between the germline ends. CDR1 and CDR2 (germline): MNHNS, SASEGT. CDR3 length: 12 residues. The CDR3 reads CASRSGDQPQHF. The CDR3, as DNA: TGTGCCAGCAGGTCTGGGGATCAGCCCCAGCATTTT.

This chain's CDR3 is CASSPSGVDYDGYTF. Written as DNA, the CDR3 is TGTGCCAGCAGTCCTTCGGGAGTCGACTACGATGGCTACACCTTC. The chain combines TRBV12-3 or TRBV12-4 with TRBJ1-2; D is unclear. V was trimmed by 5 bases and J by 6 bases, leaving 19 bases between them. The CDR3 length is 15 residues.

This clonotype was counted between two and nine times. The chain recombines TRBV7-2 with TRBJ2-7; D unresolved. Trimming left V 6 bases short and J 0 bases short, with 9 bases between. CDR1 is SGHTA and CDR2 is FQGNSA in the germline V gene. CDR3 length: 13 amino acids. CDR3 residues: CASRPLNSYEQYF. The CDR3 region has the DNA TGTGCCAGCAGACCCCTCAACTCCTACGAGCAGTACTTC. The full variable domain, its missing parts supplied by reference TRBV7-2 and TRBJ2-7, is GAGVSQSPSNKVTEKGKDVELRCDPISGHTALYWYRQSLGQGLEFLIYFQGNSAPDKSGLPSDRFSAERTGGSVSTLTIQRTQQEDSAVYLCASRPLNSYEQYFGPGTRLTVT.